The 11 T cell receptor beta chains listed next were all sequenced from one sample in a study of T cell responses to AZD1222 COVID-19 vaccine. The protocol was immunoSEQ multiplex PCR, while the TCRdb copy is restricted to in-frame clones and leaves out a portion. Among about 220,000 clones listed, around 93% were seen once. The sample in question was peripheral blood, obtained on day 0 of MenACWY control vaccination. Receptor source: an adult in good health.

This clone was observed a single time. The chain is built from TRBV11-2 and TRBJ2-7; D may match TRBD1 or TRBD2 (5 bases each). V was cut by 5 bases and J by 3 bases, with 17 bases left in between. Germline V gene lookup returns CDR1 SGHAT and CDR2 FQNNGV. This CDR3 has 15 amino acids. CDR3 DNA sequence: TGTGCCAGCAGCCCCCGGGGCCGGGGCGTCTACGAGCAGTACTTC. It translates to CASSPRGRGVYEQYF.

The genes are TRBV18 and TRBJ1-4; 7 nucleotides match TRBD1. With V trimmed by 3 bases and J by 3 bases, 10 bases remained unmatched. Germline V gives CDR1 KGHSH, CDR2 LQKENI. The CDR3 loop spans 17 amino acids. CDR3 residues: CASSPWDSGGANEKLFF. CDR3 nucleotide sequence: TGTGCCAGCTCACCGTGGGACAGTGGAGGAGCTAATGAAAAACTGTTTTTT.

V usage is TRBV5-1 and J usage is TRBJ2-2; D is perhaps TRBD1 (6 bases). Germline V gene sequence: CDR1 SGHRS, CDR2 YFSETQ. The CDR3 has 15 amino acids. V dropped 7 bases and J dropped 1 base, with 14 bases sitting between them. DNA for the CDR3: TGCGCCAGCTCAGGACAGACAGGGAACACCGGGGAGCTGTTTTTT. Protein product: CASSGQTGNTGELFF.

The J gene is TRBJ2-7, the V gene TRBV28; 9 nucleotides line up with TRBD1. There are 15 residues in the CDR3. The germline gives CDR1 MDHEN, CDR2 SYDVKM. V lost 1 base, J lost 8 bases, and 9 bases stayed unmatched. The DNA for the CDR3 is TGTGCCAGCAGTTTATCTGGGACAGGGCCCGCCAAGCAGTACTTC. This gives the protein CASSLSGTGPAKQYF.

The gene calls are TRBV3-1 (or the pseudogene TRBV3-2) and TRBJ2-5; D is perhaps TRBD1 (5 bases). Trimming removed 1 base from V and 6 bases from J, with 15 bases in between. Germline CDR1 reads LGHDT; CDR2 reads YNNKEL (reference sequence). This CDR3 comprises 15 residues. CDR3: CASSQGPEGVQTQYF. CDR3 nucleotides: TGTGCCAGCAGCCAAGGACCTGAAGGGGTTCAGACCCAGTACTTC.

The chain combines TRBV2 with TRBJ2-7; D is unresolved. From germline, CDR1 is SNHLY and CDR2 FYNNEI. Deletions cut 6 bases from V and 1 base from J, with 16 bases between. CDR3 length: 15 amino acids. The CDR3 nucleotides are TGTGCCAGCAGGGTGGGCCTAACTACATCCTACGAGCAGTACTTC. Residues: CASRVGLTTSYEQYF.

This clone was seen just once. CDR3 nucleotide sequence: TGTGCCAGCAGCTTATCAGGGTTTGGTAGCAATCAGCCCCAGCATTTT. This codes for CASSLSGFGSNQPQHF. J is TRBJ1-5 and V is TRBV7-8; maybe TRBD1 (5 bases). CDR1 and CDR2 (germline): SGHVS, FQNEAQ. The ends were cut back, 2 bases at V and 0 bases at J, with 11 bases in the middle. The CDR3 is made up of 16 amino acids.

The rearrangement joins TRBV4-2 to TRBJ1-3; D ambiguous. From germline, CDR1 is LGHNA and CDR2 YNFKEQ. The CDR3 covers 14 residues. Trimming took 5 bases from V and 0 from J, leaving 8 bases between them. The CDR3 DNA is TGTGCCAGCAGCTCCCGAAGCTCTGGAAACACCATATATTTT. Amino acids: CASSSRSSGNTIYF.

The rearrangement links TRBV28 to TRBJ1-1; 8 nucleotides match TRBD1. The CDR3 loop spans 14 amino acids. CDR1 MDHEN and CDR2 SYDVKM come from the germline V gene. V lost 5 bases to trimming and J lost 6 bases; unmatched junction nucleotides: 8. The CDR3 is CASSPRQGRAEAFF. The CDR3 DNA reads TGTGCCAGCAGTCCTCGACAGGGGCGGGCTGAAGCTTTCTTT. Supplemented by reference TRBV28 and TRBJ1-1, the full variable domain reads DVKVTQSSRYLVKRTGEKVFLECVQDMDHENMFWYRQDPGLGLRLIYFSYDVKMKEKGDIPEGYSVSREKKERFSLILESASTNQTSMYLCASSPRQGRAEAFFGQGTRLTVV.

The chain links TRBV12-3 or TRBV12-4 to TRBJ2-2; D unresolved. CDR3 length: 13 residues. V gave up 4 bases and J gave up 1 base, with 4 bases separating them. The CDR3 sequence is CASSSRNTGELFF. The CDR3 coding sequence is TGTGCCAGCAGTTCTAGGAACACCGGGGAGCTGTTTTTT.

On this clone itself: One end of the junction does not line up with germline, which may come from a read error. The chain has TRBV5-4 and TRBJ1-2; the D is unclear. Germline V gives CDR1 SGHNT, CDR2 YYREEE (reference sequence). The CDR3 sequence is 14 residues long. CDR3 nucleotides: TGTGCCAGCAGCGCGGAAGAGGGAAGACTCGAACGTTTCTTC. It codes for CASSAEEGRLERFF.